This TCR beta chain emerged from a study of blood T cells in healthy people across ages. Overall study results and limits: A roughly linear fall in TCR beta diversity per million T cells was seen with increasing age. Donor CMV infection status was unknown, possibly confounding age-related changes in expanded clonotypes.

A word on this clonotype: What it binds is not known.

Germline CDR1 and CDR2: SGHVS and FQNEAQ. The CDR3 is 14 residues long. Trimming left V 7 bases short and J 7 bases short, with 17 bases between. PCR was performed a second time for roughly 6 to 12 cycles using a sample-barcoded 5' primer and a J-beta primer mix. Tags on each cDNA molecule came from a template-switch adaptor with 12 random nucleotides. TCRdb recomputed calls from the 5' RACE reads with MiXCR, one row per CDR3 protein. This table holds about 1.4 million distinct CDR3 sequences, approximately 60% found once. Sequencing was carried out using blood. This clonotype originated in a man aged 18 to 29 in good health. The chain recombines TRBV7-8 with TRBJ2-1, with D possibly called TRBD1 or TRBD2 (5 bases each). The CDR3: CASMINRGRNEQFF. DNA of the CDR3: TGTGCCAGCATGATTAATCGGGGACGAAATGAGCAGTTCTTC.